This passage covers 15 T cell receptor beta chains from one sample sequenced in a study of T cell repertoires in cytomegalovirus infection. TCRdb analysed the reads with MiXCR anew, one entry per CDR3 protein. The repertoire holds hundreds of thousands of distinct CDR3 sequences, with roughly 30% as singletons. These receptors' antigens are unknown. Specimen: cultured CD8+ T cells from PBMCs, collected from culture after CMV antigen stimulation. These receptors were obtained from a human donor in good health (CMV status not recorded). Some clones in this sample may be carry-over from other donors' samples.

This clonotype turned up a few times. The rearrangement uses TRBV15 and TRBJ2-5; 7 positions match TRBD1. With 5 bases clipped from V and 7 bases from J, the junction kept 10 bases outside the gene matches. The CDR3 length is 14 residues. Germline assignment: CDR1 LNHNV and CDR2 YYDKDF (reference sequence). The CDR3 spells CATSERGPFGTQYF. In nucleotides, the CDR3 is TGTGCCACCAGCGAGAGGGGGCCCTTCGGGACCCAGTACTTC.

This clonotype showed up just a few times. This rearrangement joins TRBV6-1 to TRBJ2-4, with D possibly called TRBD1 or TRBD2 (5 bases each). The germline gives CDR1 MNHNS, CDR2 SASEGT. The CDR3 has 10 amino acids. Trimming shortened V by 5 bases and J by 11 bases, and 7 bases separated the two germline ends. The CDR3 loop reads CASSRGVQYF. CDR3 nucleotide sequence: TGTGCCAGCAGTAGAGGGGTTCAGTACTTC.

This clonotype was seen a few times. The chain recombines TRBV6-2 or TRBV6-3 with TRBJ2-1; no reliable D call. The V and J ends lost 6 bases and 8 bases respectively, with 14 bases between them. CDR3 length equals 13 residues. In germline, CDR1 is MNHEY, CDR2 SVGEGT. CDR3 coding DNA: TGTGCCAGCAGAACAGCCGTGTTCGATGAGCAGTTCTTC. Its protein product is CASRTAVFDEQFF.

The gene calls are TRBV2 and TRBJ1-1; 7 nucleotides line up with TRBD1. The CDR3 spans 14 residues. V lost 4 bases, J lost 2 bases, and 4 bases stayed unmatched. Germline V CDR1 and CDR2: SNHLY, FYNNEI. The CDR3 bases are TGTGCCAGCAGTGGCAACAGGGGTAACACTGAAGCTTTCTTT. Its protein is CASSGNRGNTEAFF.

The table lists this clonotype with a few counts. CDR3 sequence reads: CASSLVRGSYEQYF. CDR3 coding DNA: TGTGCCAGCAGCTTAGTCAGAGGGAGCTACGAGCAGTACTTC. The chain has TRBV11-2 and TRBJ2-7; D may be TRBD2 (5 bases). The germline gives CDR1 SGHAT, CDR2 FQNNGV. This CDR3 is built from 14 residues. Trimming took off 1 base at V and 3 bases at J, with 10 bases between the two ends.

The J gene is TRBJ2-1, the V gene TRBV28; 9 nucleotides line up with TRBD2. Germline V lookup: CDR1 MDHEN, CDR2 SYDVKM. The CDR3 totals 19 residues. The V and J ends lost 3 bases and 4 bases, in that order; junction bases with no gene match: 16. Written as DNA, the CDR3 is TGTGCCAGCAGTTTTTGGGGGGTTTTTGGCGGGGGGGTGTACAATGAGCAGTTCTTC. Encoded protein: CASSFWGVFGGGVYNEQFF.

As regards this clonotype: The junction and the germline gene differ at one end; a read error may be behind it. The chain employs TRBV29-1 and TRBJ2-1; 7 nucleotides match TRBD1. The CDR3 consists of 13 residues. CDR1 is SQVTM and CDR2 is ANQGSEA in the germline V gene. CDR3 sequence (DNA): TGCAGCCTTGAAGGGGGCGCTTACAATGAGCAGTTCTTC. Its translation is CSLEGGAYNEQFF.

This chain connects TRBV14 to TRBJ2-1; D ambiguous. Germline CDR1 is SGHDN and CDR2 is FVKESK. V lost 6 bases to trimming and J lost 4 bases, with 13 bases between them. This CDR3 has 14 residues. DNA of the CDR3: TGTGCCAGCAGTCCGAGGACCCTATACAATGAGCAGTTCTTC. It yields the protein CASSPRTLYNEQFF.

The chain carries TRBV4-1 and TRBJ1-6; TRBD1 aligns across 8 bases. Losses at the gene ends were 2 bases for V and 8 bases for J; bases not matched to a gene: 14. The CDR3 runs to 18 residues. CDR1 is MGHRA and CDR2 is YSYEKL in the germline V gene. This chain's CDR3 is CASSQRAPRTGRDSPLHF. Written as DNA, the CDR3 is TGCGCCAGCAGCCAAAGAGCCCCTCGGACAGGGAGGGATTCACCCCTCCACTTT.

The gene calls are TRBV14 and TRBJ2-7; D is unclear. This CDR3 spans 14 amino acids. Between the trimmed V and J ends, which lost 1 base and 3 bases, there was a span of 10 bases. The germline gives CDR1 SGHDN, CDR2 FVKESK. The CDR3 protein is CASSQVNSHYEQYF. CDR3 DNA sequence: TGTGCCAGCAGCCAAGTCAACAGCCACTACGAGCAGTACTTC.

In its sample, this clonotype was seen a few times. The chain is built from TRBV4-1 and TRBJ1-1; TRBD1 matches at 8 bases. Germline V gene sequence: CDR1 MGHRA, CDR2 YSYEKL. CDR3 size: 17 residues. V lost 3 bases to trimming and J lost 0 bases; unmatched junction nucleotides: 9. DNA for the CDR3: TGCGCCAGCAGCCAGAAAATAGGACAGGGCCTGAACACTGAAGCTTTCTTT. Residues: CASSQKIGQGLNTEAFF.

This chain uses TRBV19 with TRBJ2-1; 8 bases fit TRBD1. CDR3 length: 12 residues. Trimming took 8 bases from V and 8 from J; bases not matched to a gene: 5. From germline, CDR1 is LNHDA and CDR2 SQIVND (reference sequence). For the CDR3, the DNA is TGTGCCAGTTCGGACAGGGTCTATGAGCAGTTCTTC. This sequence encodes CASSDRVYEQFF.

This clonotype has only a few counts. The chain uses TRBV4-1 and TRBJ2-4; D unresolved. V gave up 3 bases and J gave up 0 bases, with 18 bases separating them. The CDR3 runs to 18 residues. Germline CDR1 and CDR2: MGHRA and YSYEKL. CDR3 residues: CASSQGRTDLLAKNIQYF. Written as DNA, the CDR3 is TGCGCCAGCAGCCAGGGTAGGACGGATCTCCTAGCCAAAAACATTCAGTACTTC.

This clonotype was counted a few times. The CDR3, as DNA: TGCAGCGTTGTAGGGGGCTCCGGGGAGCTGTTTTTT. Translating it yields CSVVGGSGELFF. This sequence joins TRBV29-1 and TRBJ2-2, with 7 nucleotides matching TRBD1. Germline-derived CDR1 and CDR2 are SQVTM and ANQGSEA. The V gene end was trimmed by 4 bases and the J gene end by 6 bases; junction bases not matched to a gene: 2. The CDR3 extends over 12 amino acids.

This clonotype was seen just once. Germline is not matched at one junction end, which may reflect a read error. The gene calls are TRBV28 and TRBJ2-3; D gene unclear. Germline V gene sequence: CDR1 MDHEN, CDR2 SYDVKM. This CDR3 spans 14 amino acids. The CDR3 nucleotides are TGTACCAGCAGCCCTCCCCGGAGAGGAGATACGCAGTATTTT. It specifies CTSSPPRRGDTQYF.